What follows are 29 T cell receptor beta chains derived from one specimen sequenced in a study of cytomegalovirus exposure and HLA in healthy donors. The primer mix had 60 Vbeta and 13 Jbeta primers. Using immunoSEQ multiplex PCR, the repertoire was profiled, and TCRdb retains in-frame clones only, with some absent. The repertoire holds under 200,000 clones, with about four fifths as singletons. The specimen sequenced was PBMCs. These receptors came from a young man in good health and CMV-seronegative.

The chain uses TRBV7-9 and TRBJ1-2; no clear D. Germline lookup yields CDR1 SEHNR and CDR2 FQNEAQ (reference sequence). The V and J ends lost 1 base and 4 bases respectively, with 10 bases between them. CDR3 length: 14 residues. Written as DNA, the CDR3 is TGTGCCAGCAGCTTAGTGGAGACTGGCTATGGCTACACCTTC. Protein: CASSLVETGYGYTF.

This chain uses TRBV10-2 with TRBJ2-2, with D perhaps matching TRBD1 (5 bases). CDR3 length equals 16 residues. Trimming left V 5 bases short and J 5 bases short, with 18 bases between. In germline, CDR1 is WSHSY, CDR2 SAAADI. CDR3 in DNA: TGCGCCAGCAGTATACAGGCCCCAGGCGAGACCGGGGAGCTGTTTTTT. This codes for CASSIQAPGETGELFF.

The V call is TRBV19, the J call TRBJ1-1; no clear D. The CDR3 length is 15 residues. Per germline, CDR1 LNHDA and CDR2 SQIVND (reference sequence). V was trimmed by 7 bases and J by 6 bases, leaving 21 bases between them. As DNA, the CDR3 is TGTGCCAGTACTCCATTGCGGGGTAGGCGGCCTGAAGCTTTCTTT. It specifies CASTPLRGRRPEAFF.

V gene TRBV7-2 combines with J gene TRBJ2-7; TRBD2 matches at 10 bases. The J segment lost 2 bases and the V segment lost 6 bases, leaving 10 bases of the junction unmatched. The germline V gene has CDR1 SGHTA and CDR2 FQGNSA. This CDR3 contains 16 residues. CDR3 nucleotides: TGTGCCAGCAGTTGGGGTAGCGGGAGGCCCCCCTACGAGCAGTACTTC. Residues: CASSWGSGRPPYEQYF.

This clone turned up a few times. V gene TRBV29-1 combines with J gene TRBJ1-2; D is undetermined. Deletions cut 2 bases from V and 3 bases from J, with 19 bases between. The CDR3 contains 16 residues. The germline gives CDR1 SQVTM, CDR2 ANQGSEA. The CDR3 spells CSVEKTTGATDYGYTF. In DNA, the CDR3 is TGCAGCGTTGAAAAGACTACCGGCGCCACTGACTATGGCTACACCTTC.

This rearrangement joins TRBV4-2 to TRBJ2-7, with 8 positions matching TRBD2. Germline trimming cut 0 bases from V and 6 bases from J; bases unmatched to any gene: 7. The CDR3 runs 15 residues. Germline CDR1 is LGHNA and CDR2 is YNFKEQ. CDR3 DNA sequence: TGTGCCAGCAGCCAAGATCCTCCGGGACTAGTCGAGCAGTACTTC. Protein sequence: CASSQDPPGLVEQYF.

This chain links TRBV18 with TRBJ2-3; maybe TRBD1 (6 bases). The germline CDR1 and CDR2 sequences are KGHSH and LQKENI. V was cut by 4 bases and J by 6 bases, with 8 bases left in between. The CDR3 contains 12 residues. The CDR3 loop is CASSRGPDTQYF. CDR3 bases: TGTGCCAGCTCACGGGGGCCGGATACGCAGTATTTT.

This chain links TRBV25-1 with TRBJ2-1; D is undetermined. Trimming took 6 bases from V and 6 from J, leaving 12 bases between them. Germline CDR1 and CDR2: MGHDK and SYGVNS. The CDR3 has 13 amino acids. The chain's CDR3 is CASSPVSRNEQFF. The CDR3, as DNA: TGTGCCAGCAGCCCCGTTAGCCGCAATGAGCAGTTCTTC.

The count of this clone is one. The V gene is TRBV7-9, the J gene TRBJ1-2; no reliable D call. Trimming pared 1 base from V and 1 base from J, leaving 7 bases between. The CDR3 extends over 14 amino acids. From germline, CDR1 is SEHNR and CDR2 FQNEAQ (reference sequence). The CDR3 DNA reads TGTGCCAGCAGCTTAGTTCGGAGTAACTATGGCTACACCTTC. Protein: CASSLVRSNYGYTF.

The chain joins TRBV19 to TRBJ2-3; 8 bases align to TRBD2. The V segment lost 7 bases and the J segment 3 bases; nucleotides outside the gene matches: 3. The CDR3 runs to 13 residues. Per the germline V gene, CDR1 is LNHDA and CDR2 is SQIVND (reference sequence). CDR3 region: CASKGGRTDTQYF. The CDR3 nucleotides are TGTGCCAGTAAAGGCGGGAGGACAGATACGCAGTATTTT.

The chain uses TRBV29-1 and TRBJ2-3, with 7 nucleotides matching TRBD1. The germline CDR1 and CDR2 sequences are SQVTM and ANQGSEA. This CDR3 has 16 amino acids. Unmatched junction bases numbered 12, after V lost 4 bases and J lost 2 bases. This chain's CDR3 is CSVGGTVIGVTDTQYF. The CDR3 nucleotides are TGCAGCGTTGGAGGGACAGTCATTGGGGTCACAGATACGCAGTATTTT.

In regard to this clone: Germline is not matched at one junction end, which may reflect a read error. The chain recombines TRBV2 with TRBJ2-1; tentatively, D is TRBD1 (6 bases). Per the germline V gene, CDR1 is SNHLY and CDR2 is FYNNEI. The CDR3 sequence is 15 residues long. CDR3 sequence reads: CASSEGTLGYNEQFF. The CDR3, as DNA: TGTGCCAGCAGCGAAGGGACATTAGGGTACAATGAGCAGTTCTTC.

This chain links TRBV7-8 with TRBJ2-5, with 9 positions matching TRBD2. The DNA end is a closer match to TRBJ2-7, so the J assignment may be wrong. The germline CDR1 and CDR2 sequences are SGHVS and FQNEAQ. The CDR3 is 16 amino acids. In DNA, the CDR3 is TGTGCCAGCAGCTTGTCAGGCGGGACTAGCAGATACGAGCAGTACTTC. It codes for CASSLSGGTSRYEQYF.

This clone was recorded once. V is TRBV27 and J is TRBJ1-2; TRBD1 agrees at 9 bases. This CDR3 has 16 amino acids. Germline V gives CDR1 MNHEY, CDR2 SMNVEV (reference sequence). V was pared by 6 bases and J by 4 bases, with 12 bases of the junction left unmatched. Here the CDR3 reads CASSIGTGKLGYGYTF. In nucleotides, the CDR3 is TGTGCCAGCAGCATCGGGACAGGGAAACTCGGCTATGGCTACACCTTC.

The rearrangement uses TRBV15 and TRBJ1-3; no clear D. Trimming took off 0 bases at V and 0 bases at J, with 9 bases between the two ends. This CDR3 is 16 amino acids long. Germline V CDR1 and CDR2: LNHNV, YYDKDF (reference sequence). CDR3 sequence: CATSRDMRNSGNTIYF. In DNA form, the CDR3 reads TGTGCCACCAGCAGAGATATGCGAAACTCTGGAAACACCATATATTTT.

This clone has a single count. The chain couples TRBV7-3 to TRBJ2-5, with TRBD2 matching 7 bases. CDR1 SGHTA and CDR2 FQGTGA come from the germline V gene. This CDR3 has 14 amino acids. The junction had 8 bases not matched to a gene; V was cut back by 5 bases and J by 5 bases. The CDR3 coding sequence is TGTGCCAGCAGCCCCGCCGGGGGAGGGGAGACCCAGTACTTC. Translation gives CASSPAGGGETQYF.

This chain uses TRBV15 with TRBJ2-5; maybe TRBD2 (5 bases). Germline V CDR1 and CDR2: LNHNV, YYDKDF (reference sequence). This CDR3 is 13 amino acids long. V was clipped by 2 bases and J by 5 bases, with 9 bases between them. This CDR3 is CATSRQGGETQYF. For the CDR3, the DNA is TGTGCCACCAGCAGACAAGGCGGGGAGACCCAGTACTTC.

The chain employs TRBV29-1 and TRBJ1-6; D is unclear. Germline CDR1 reads SQVTM; CDR2 reads ANQGSEA. This CDR3 is 13 amino acids long. V lost 7 bases and J 7 bases, leaving 14 bases between the germline ends. CDR3 sequence: CSGRTDPNSPLHF. In nucleotides, the CDR3 is TGCAGCGGTCGGACTGATCCAAATTCACCCCTCCACTTT. Together with reference TRBV29-1 and TRBJ1-6, the CDR3 gives the full variable domain: SAVISQKPSRDICQRGTSLTIQCQVDSQVTMMFWYRQQPGQSLTLIATANQGSEATYESGFVIDKFPISRPNLTFSTLTVSNMSPEDSSIYLCSGRTDPNSPLHFGNGTRLTVT.

DNA of the CDR3: TGTGCCAGCAGCTTCCGGACAGGTCCTAGCTCCTACAATGAGCAGTTCTTC. It specifies CASSFRTGPSSYNEQFF. The V call is TRBV7-6, the J call TRBJ2-1; 7 nucleotides match TRBD1. This CDR3 is built from 17 residues. J was trimmed by 0 bases and V by 3 bases; bases with no gene match: 8. Germline V gives CDR1 SGHVS, CDR2 FNYEAQ.

The chain joins TRBV12-5 to TRBJ2-5; 16 nucleotides line up with TRBD2. V lost 6 bases and J lost 5; bases outside the gene matches: 9. From germline, CDR1 is LGHNT and CDR2 FRNRAP. The CDR3 has 17 amino acids. Here the CDR3 reads CASGRPGLAGGIETQYF. The CDR3 DNA follows: TGTGCTAGTGGCCGCCCGGGACTAGCGGGAGGGATCGAGACCCAGTACTTC.

This rearrangement joins TRBV2 to TRBJ1-6; tentatively, D is TRBD1 (6 bases). Germline V CDR1 and CDR2: SNHLY, FYNNEI. This CDR3 has 13 residues. Trimming took off 8 bases at V and 7 bases at J, with 12 bases between the two ends. DNA of the CDR3: TGTGCCAGCTCCCCAGGGGTCAATTCACCCCTCCACTTT. Protein sequence: CASSPGVNSPLHF. Drawing the rest from reference TRBV2 and TRBJ1-6, the complete variable domain is EPEVTQTPSHQVTQMGQEVILRCVPISNHLYFYWYRQILGQKVEFLVSFYNNEISEKSEIFDDQFSVERPDGSNFTLKIRSTKLEDSAMYFCASSPGVNSPLHFGNGTRLTVT.

V usage is TRBV4-2 and J usage is TRBJ1-5; D may be TRBD1 (5 bases). With 1 base removed from V and 3 bases from J, the gap between germline ends came to 7 bases. CDR1 and CDR2 (germline): LGHNA, YNFKEQ. The CDR3 totals 14 residues. This CDR3 reads CASSQVGANQPQHF. The DNA for the CDR3 is TGTGCCAGCAGCCAAGTTGGGGCCAATCAGCCCCAGCATTTT.

The chain is built from TRBV2 and TRBJ2-3, with TRBD2 as a possible D gene (7 bases). The CDR3 covers 15 residues. From germline, CDR1 is SNHLY and CDR2 FYNNEI. Trimming stripped 7 bases from V and 5 bases from J, with 19 bases between. The DNA of the CDR3 is TGTGCCAGCACCTATGGGGGGGCGCAGGTAGATACGCAGTATTTT. It encodes CASTYGGAQVDTQYF. The full variable domain, in which reference TRBV2 and TRBJ2-3 provide the parts outside the CDR3, is EPEVTQTPSHQVTQMGQEVILRCVPISNHLYFYWYRQILGQKVEFLVSFYNNEISEKSEIFDDQFSVERPDGSNFTLKIRSTKLEDSAMYFCASTYGGAQVDTQYFGPGTRLTVL.

The chain links TRBV7-2 to TRBJ2-1, with 13 nucleotides matching TRBD2. Trimming took 4 bases from V and 16 from J; bases not matched to a gene: 13. Germline V gives CDR1 SGHTA, CDR2 FQGNSA. The CDR3 is 15 amino acids. In DNA, the CDR3 is TGTGCCAGCAGCTCGGGATGGACACTAGCGGGGGGGACCTTCTTC. The encoded protein is CASSSGWTLAGGTFF.

The rearrangement links TRBV2 to TRBJ2-6, with D maybe TRBD2 (6 bases). The CDR3 loop spans 14 amino acids. With 10 bases removed from V and 5 bases from J, the gap between germline ends came to 15 bases. CDR1 SNHLY and CDR2 FYNNEI come from the germline V gene. The DNA for the CDR3 is TGTGCCACCTACCCCAGGGACTGGGCCAACGTCCTGACTTTC. This codes for CATYPRDWANVLTF.

The J gene is TRBJ2-5, the V gene TRBV30; 11 nucleotides align to TRBD1. The CDR3 runs 19 residues. Per the germline V gene, CDR1 is GTSNPN and CDR2 is SVGIG (reference sequence). The V and J ends lost 3 bases and 0 bases, in that order; junction bases with no gene match: 15. The chain's CDR3 is CAWRGQGARSWGNQETQYF. The CDR3 nucleotides read TGTGCCTGGAGAGGACAGGGGGCGCGTTCTTGGGGGAACCAAGAGACCCAGTACTTC.

This clone was observed a few times. The rearrangement joins TRBV4-1 to TRBJ2-7, with D possibly matching TRBD2 (5 bases). There are 13 residues in the CDR3. Trimming removed 5 bases from V and 4 bases from J, with 12 bases in between. The germline V gene has CDR1 MGHRA and CDR2 YSYEKL. The CDR3 DNA reads as TGCGCCAGCAGCGAGGGATTGGGGTACGAGCAGTACTTC. Translating it yields CASSEGLGYEQYF.

This chain uses TRBV5-4 with TRBJ2-4; D might be TRBD1 (6 bases). The length of the CDR3 is 16 residues. The germline V gene has CDR1 SGHNT and CDR2 YYREEE (reference sequence). Trimming removed 0 bases at V and 6 bases at J, with 16 bases between. The CDR3: CASSLGGGRGPNIQYF. CDR3 DNA: TGTGCCAGCAGCTTGGGAGGGGGACGGGGACCAAACATTCAGTACTTC.

The chain recombines TRBV9 with TRBJ2-5; 14 bases are shared with TRBD2. This CDR3 is 19 amino acids long. Unmatched junction bases numbered 11, after V lost 0 bases and J lost 4 bases. Per the germline V gene, CDR1 is SGDLS and CDR2 is YYNGEE. The CDR3 is CASSVAGTSGSRGGETQYF. CDR3 in DNA: TGTGCCAGCAGCGTAGCGGGGACTAGCGGGAGTCGGGGAGGAGAGACCCAGTACTTC.